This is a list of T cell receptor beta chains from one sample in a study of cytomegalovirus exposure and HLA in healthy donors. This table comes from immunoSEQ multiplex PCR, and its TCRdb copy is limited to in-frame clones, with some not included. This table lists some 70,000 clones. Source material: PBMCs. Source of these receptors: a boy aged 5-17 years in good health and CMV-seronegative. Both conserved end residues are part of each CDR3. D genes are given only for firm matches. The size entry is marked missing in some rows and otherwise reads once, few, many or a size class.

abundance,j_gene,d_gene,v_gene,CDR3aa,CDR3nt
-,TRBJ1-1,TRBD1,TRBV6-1,CAIIQGVTEAFF,TGTGCCATTATACAGGGGGTTACTGAAGCTTTCTTT
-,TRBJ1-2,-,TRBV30,CAWMGDFLHYGYTF,TGTGCCTGGATGGGAGACTTTTTACACTATGGCTACACCTTC
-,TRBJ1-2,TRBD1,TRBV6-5,CASSPPQGASDGYTF,TGTGCCAGCAGTCCGCCCCAGGGGGCGTCGGATGGCTACACCTTC
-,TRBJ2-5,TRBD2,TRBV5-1,CASSLTSGSGETQYF,TGCGCCAGCAGCTTGACTAGCGGGTCAGGAGAGACCCAGTACTTC
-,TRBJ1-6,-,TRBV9,CASSDSGNSPLHF,TGTGCCAGCAGCGATTCGGGGAATTCACCCCTCCACTTT
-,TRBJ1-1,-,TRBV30,CAWRDLPRVTEAFF,TGTGCCTGGAGGGACCTACCGAGGGTCACTGAAGCTTTCTTT
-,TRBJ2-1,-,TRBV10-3,CAISGRERFYNEQFF,TGTGCCATCAGTGGTCGTGAGCGGTTCTACAATGAGCAGTTCTTC
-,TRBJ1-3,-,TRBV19,CASSIGGPSSGNTIYF,TGTGCCAGTAGTATAGGGGGGCCTTCCTCTGGAAACACCATATATTTT
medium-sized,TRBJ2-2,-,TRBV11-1,CASRGLNTGELFF,TGTGCCAGCAGGGGGCTGAACACCGGGGAGCTGTTTTTT
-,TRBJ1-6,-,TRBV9,CASSEKTGFGNSPLHF,TGTGCCAGCAGCGAAAAGACAGGATTTGGTAATTCACCCCTCCACTTT
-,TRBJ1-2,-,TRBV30,CAWSVYPGNGYTF,TGTGCCTGGAGTGTATATCCAGGGAATGGCTACACCTTC
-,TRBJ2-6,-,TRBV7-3,CASSLMTGFVGSGANVLTF,TGTGCCAGCAGCTTAATGACCGGGTTCGTAGGCTCTGGGGCCAACGTCCTGACTTTC
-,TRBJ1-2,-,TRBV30,CASSWNYGYTF,TGTGCCTCCAGTTGGAACTATGGCTACACCTTC
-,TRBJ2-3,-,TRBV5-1,CASSYQTSTDKQYF,TGCGCCAGTAGCTACCAGACAAGCACAGATAAGCAGTATTTT
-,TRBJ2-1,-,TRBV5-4,CASSPTAPSRAEQFF,TGTGCCAGCAGTCCCACTGCTCCCTCGCGGGCGGAGCAGTTCTTC
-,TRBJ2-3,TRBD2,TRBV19,CASSTSGRNTDTQYF,TGTGCCAGTAGTACTAGCGGGAGGAACACAGATACGCAGTATTTT
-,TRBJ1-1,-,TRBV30,CAWTSGLRDTEAFF,TGTGCCTGGACAAGCGGGCTCCGGGATACTGAAGCTTTCTTT
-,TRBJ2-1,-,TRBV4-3,CASSQGQSPDNEQFF,TGCGCCAGCAGCCAAGGACAGTCGCCTGACAATGAGCAGTTCTTC
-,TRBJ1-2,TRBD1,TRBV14,CASSQGAGGTYGYTF,TGTGCCAGCAGCCAAGGAGCAGGGGGGACCTATGGCTACACCTTC
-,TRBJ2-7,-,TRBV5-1,CASSLVSGGEQYF,TGCGCCAGCAGCTTGGTGTCAGGGGGGGAGCAGTACTTC
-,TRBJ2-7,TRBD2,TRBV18,CASAPAAGGTSYEQYF,TGTGCCAGCGCACCCGCAGCGGGAGGGACCTCCTACGAGCAGTACTTC
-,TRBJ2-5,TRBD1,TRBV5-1,CASSLSGTAQETQYF,TGCGCCAGCAGCCTGTCCGGGACAGCACAAGAGACCCAGTACTTC
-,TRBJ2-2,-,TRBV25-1,CASSGWTENTGELFF,TGTGCCAGCAGTGGATGGACAGAGAACACCGGGGAGCTGTTTTTT
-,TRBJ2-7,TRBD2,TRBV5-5,CASSPLLAGPYEQYF,TGTGCCAGCAGCCCCCTTCTAGCGGGGCCCTACGAGCAGTACTTC
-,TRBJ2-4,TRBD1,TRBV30,CAWSPLGGQGNIQYF,TGTGCCTGGAGCCCACTAGGGGGACAGGGGAACATTCAGTACTTC
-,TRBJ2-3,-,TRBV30,CAWSPDRSTSTDTQYF,TGTGCCTGGAGCCCAGACAGGTCCACTAGCACAGATACGCAGTATTTT
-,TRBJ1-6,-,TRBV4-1,CASSRGGIVPDNSPLHF,TGCGCCAGCAGCCGCGGAGGGATAGTTCCTGATAATTCACCCCTCCACTTT
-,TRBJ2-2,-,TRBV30,CAWSKSKTTGIAGELFF,TGTGCCTGGAGTAAATCTAAAACCACAGGGATTGCCGGGGAGCTGTTTTTT
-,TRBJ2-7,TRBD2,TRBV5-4,CASSSTGTSGNKQYF,TGTGCCAGCAGCTCCACCGGGACTAGCGGGAACAAGCAGTACTTC
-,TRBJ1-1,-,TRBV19,CASERGNTEAFF,TGTGCCAGTGAGCGGGGGAACACTGAAGCTTTCTTT
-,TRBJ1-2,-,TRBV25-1,CASSETGMGYGYTF,TGTGCCAGCAGTGAAACAGGGATGGGCTATGGCTACACCTTC
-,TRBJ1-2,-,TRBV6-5,CASHRGEDYGYTF,TGTGCCAGCCACCGGGGGGAAGACTATGGCTACACCTTC
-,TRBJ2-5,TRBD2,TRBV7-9,CASSPPGTSGKRQETQYF,TGTGCCAGCAGCCCTCCCGGGACTAGCGGGAAACGACAAGAGACCCAGTACTTC
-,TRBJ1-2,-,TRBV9,CASSVDSGVGSDGYTF,TGTGCCAGCAGCGTAGATTCGGGGGTTGGAAGCGATGGCTACACCTTC
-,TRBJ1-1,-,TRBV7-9,CASSLAEGSTEAFF,TGTGCCAGCAGCTTAGCCGAGGGTAGCACTGAAGCTTTCTTT
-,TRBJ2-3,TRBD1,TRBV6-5,CASRLRQGGDTQYF,TGTGCCAGCAGACTCAGACAGGGGGGCGACACGCAGTATTTT
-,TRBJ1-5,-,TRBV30,CAWSEGGIQPQHF,TGTGCCTGGAGCGAGGGAGGGATTCAGCCCCAGCATTTT
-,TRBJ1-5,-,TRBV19,CASSRTEYSNQPQHF,TGTGCCAGTAGTAGGACAGAATATAGCAATCAGCCCCAGCATTTT
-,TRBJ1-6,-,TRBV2,CASSELRGTHSHLHF,TGTGCCAGCAGTGAACTTAGGGGCACGCATTCACACCTCCACTTT
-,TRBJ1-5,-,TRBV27,CASRLRGGNQPQHF,TGTGCCAGCAGGTTAAGGGGCGGCAATCAGCCCCAGCATTTT
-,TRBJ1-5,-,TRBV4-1,CASSRVGINNQPQHF,TGCGCCAGCAGCAGGGTCGGGATTAACAATCAGCCCCAGCATTTT
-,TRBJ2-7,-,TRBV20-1,CSAPRGYEQYF,TGCAGTGCGCCTCGGGGCTACGAGCAGTACTTC
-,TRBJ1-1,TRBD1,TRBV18,CASSPILETGALNTEAFF,TGTGCCAGCTCACCGATTCTCGAGACAGGGGCCCTGAACACTGAAGCTTTCTTT